The present T cell receptor (beta chain) was sequenced within a study of vaccination effects on CD4 cells after COVID-19. Under the ViraFEST assay, PBMC were stimulated with viral peptide pools so that antigen-specific CD4+ T cells expanded. Sequencing was performed afterwards. CD4+ T cells were isolated after around ten days of culture. Vaccine administered to participants consisted of two doses of either BNT162b2 or mRNA-1273. In regard to this clone: Its specificity is not known.

Generated by immunoSEQ multiplex PCR, the TCRdb table keeps only in-frame clones and is missing some. This sample has approximately 26,000 clones, with about 75% found just once. Germline lookup yields CDR1 MNHEY and CDR2 SMNVEV (reference sequence). V was cut by 5 bases and J by 5 bases, with 15 bases left in between. This CDR3 is 15 amino acids long. The sequence derives from a human donor who received a COVID-19 vaccine. Some clones in this sample may be carry-over from other donors' samples. Sequenced material: CD4+ T cells from PBMCs cultured with SARS-CoV-2 spike peptides, taken after COVID-19 vaccination. This sequence joins TRBV27 and TRBJ1-4, with D maybe TRBD1 (6 bases). The CDR3 here is CASSAAGGPNEKLFF. The CDR3 nucleotides read TGTGCCAGCAGTGCCGCCGGGGGCCCAAATGAAAAACTGTTTTTT.